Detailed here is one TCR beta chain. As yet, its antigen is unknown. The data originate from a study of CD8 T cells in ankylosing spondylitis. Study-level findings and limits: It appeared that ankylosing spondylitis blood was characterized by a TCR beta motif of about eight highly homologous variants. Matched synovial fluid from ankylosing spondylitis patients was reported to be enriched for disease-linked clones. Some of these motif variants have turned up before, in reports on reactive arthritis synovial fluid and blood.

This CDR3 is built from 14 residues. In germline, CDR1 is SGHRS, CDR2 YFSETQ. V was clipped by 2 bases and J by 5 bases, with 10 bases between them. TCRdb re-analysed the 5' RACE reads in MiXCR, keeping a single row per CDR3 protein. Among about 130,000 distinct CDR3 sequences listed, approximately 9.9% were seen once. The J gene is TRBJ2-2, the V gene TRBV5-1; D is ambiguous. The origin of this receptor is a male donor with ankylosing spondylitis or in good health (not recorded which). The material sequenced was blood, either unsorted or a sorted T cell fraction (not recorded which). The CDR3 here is CASSLSIGTGELFF. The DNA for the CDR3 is TGCGCCAGCAGCTTATCAATTGGAACCGGGGAGCTGTTTTTT.